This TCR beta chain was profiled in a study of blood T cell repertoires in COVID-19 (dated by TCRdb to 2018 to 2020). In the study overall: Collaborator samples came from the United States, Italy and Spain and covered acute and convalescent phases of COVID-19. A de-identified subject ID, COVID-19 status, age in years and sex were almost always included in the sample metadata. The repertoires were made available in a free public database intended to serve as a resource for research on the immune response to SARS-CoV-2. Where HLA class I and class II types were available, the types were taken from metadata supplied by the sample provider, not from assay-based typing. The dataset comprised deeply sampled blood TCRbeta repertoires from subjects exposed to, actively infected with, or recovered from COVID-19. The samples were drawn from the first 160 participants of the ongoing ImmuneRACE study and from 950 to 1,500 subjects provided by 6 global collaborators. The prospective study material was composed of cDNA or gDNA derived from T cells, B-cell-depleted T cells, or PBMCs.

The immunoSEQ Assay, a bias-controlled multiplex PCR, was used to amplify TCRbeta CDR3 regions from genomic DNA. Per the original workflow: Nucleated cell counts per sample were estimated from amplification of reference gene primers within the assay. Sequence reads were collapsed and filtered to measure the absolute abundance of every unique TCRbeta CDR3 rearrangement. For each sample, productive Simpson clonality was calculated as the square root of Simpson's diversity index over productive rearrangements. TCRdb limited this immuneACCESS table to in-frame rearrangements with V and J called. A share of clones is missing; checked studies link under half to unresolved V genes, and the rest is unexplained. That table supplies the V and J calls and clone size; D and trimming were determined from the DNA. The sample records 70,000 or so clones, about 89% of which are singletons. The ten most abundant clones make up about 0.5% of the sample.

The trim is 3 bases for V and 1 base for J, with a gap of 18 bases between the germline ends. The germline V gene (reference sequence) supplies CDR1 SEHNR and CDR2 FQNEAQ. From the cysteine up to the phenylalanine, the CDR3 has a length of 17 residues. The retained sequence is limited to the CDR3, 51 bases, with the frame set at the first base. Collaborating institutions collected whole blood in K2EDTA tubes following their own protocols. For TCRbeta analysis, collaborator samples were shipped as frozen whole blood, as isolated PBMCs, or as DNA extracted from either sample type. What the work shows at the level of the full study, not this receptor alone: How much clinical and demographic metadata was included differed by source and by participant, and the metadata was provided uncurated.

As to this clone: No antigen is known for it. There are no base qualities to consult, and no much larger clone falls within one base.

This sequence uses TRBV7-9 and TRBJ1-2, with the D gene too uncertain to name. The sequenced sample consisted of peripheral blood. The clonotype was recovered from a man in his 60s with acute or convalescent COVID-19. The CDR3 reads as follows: CASSFRVERALNYGYTF. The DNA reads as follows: TGTGCCAGCAGCTTCCGGGTGGAGAGGGCCCTTAACTATGGCTACACCTTC. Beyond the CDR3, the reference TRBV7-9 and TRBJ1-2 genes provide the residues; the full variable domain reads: DTGVSQNPRHKITKRGQNVTFRCDPISEHNRLYWYRQTLGQGPEFLTYFQNEAQLEKSRLLSDRFSAERPKGSFSTLEIQRTEQGDSAMYLCASSFRVERALNYGYTFGSGTRLTVV.